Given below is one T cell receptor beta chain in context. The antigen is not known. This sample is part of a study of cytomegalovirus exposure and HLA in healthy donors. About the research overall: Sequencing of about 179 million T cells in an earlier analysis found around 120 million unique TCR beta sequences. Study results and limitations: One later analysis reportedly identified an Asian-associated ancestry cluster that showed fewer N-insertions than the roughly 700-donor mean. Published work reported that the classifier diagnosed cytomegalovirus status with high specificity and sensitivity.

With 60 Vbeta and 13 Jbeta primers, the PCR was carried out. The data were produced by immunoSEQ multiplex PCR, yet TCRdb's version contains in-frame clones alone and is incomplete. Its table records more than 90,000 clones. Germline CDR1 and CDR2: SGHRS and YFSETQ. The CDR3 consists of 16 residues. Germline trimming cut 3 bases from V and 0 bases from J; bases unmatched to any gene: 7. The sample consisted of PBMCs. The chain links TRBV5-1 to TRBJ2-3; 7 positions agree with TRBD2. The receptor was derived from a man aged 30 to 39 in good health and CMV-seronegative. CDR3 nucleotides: TGCGCCAGCAGCTCGAGAGCGGGACCTAGCACAGATACGCAGTATTTT. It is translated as CASSSRAGPSTDTQYF.